Listed below are T cell receptor beta chains from one sample, sequenced in a study of blood T cells in healthy people across ages. TCRdb independently ran MiXCR on the 5' RACE reads; one entry per CDR3 protein. The sample contains about 640,000 distinct CDR3 sequences, about 30% of which appear only once. Sequenced sample: blood. These TCRs come from a woman older than 75 in good health. CDR3s include the opening cysteine and the closing phenylalanine or tryptophan. Each record gives: clone size, J gene, D gene, V gene, CDR3 protein, CDR3 DNA. A D gene is named only where the DNA matches it firmly. Clone size, where shown, is once, few, many, or a class for clones that have expanded.

>few|TRBJ2-7|NA|TRBV5-6
CASSGLQGTSYEQYF
TGTGCCAGCAGCGGTCTACAGGGTACGTCCTACGAGCAGTACTTC
>many|TRBJ2-5|NA|TRBV7-2
CASSLTQSETQYF
TGTGCCAGCAGCTTAACGCAGAGCGAGACCCAGTACTTC
>many|TRBJ2-1|TRBD2|TRBV3-1
CASSHDAGGSYNEQFF
TGTGCCAGCAGCCACGACGCGGGGGGGTCCTACAATGAGCAGTTCTTC
>once|TRBJ2-1|NA|TRBV7-9
CASSLLAGPGPNEQFF
TGTGCCAGCAGCTTACTAGCTGGGCCCGGCCCCAATGAGCAGTTCTTC
>NA|TRBJ2-2|NA|TRBV5-6
CASSLVGALQGTGELFF
TGTGCCAGCAGCTTGGTCGGGGCACTCCAGGGGACCGGGGAGCTGTTTTTT
>many|TRBJ2-7|NA|TRBV5-6
CASSLRRDSYEQYF
TGTGCCAGCAGCTTGCGACGTGACTCCTACGAGCAGTACTTC
>NA|TRBJ1-5|TRBD1|TRBV20-1
CSARVGQSNQPQHF
TGCAGTGCTAGAGTGGGACAGAGCAATCAGCCCCAGCATTTT
>many|TRBJ2-6|TRBD2|TRBV5-5
CASPGGIGANVLTF
TGTGCCAGCCCGGGGGGGATAGGGGCCAACGTCCTGACTTTC
>once|TRBJ1-2|TRBD1|TRBV12-5
CASGFPDRGGYTF
TGTGCTAGTGGTTTTCCCGACAGGGGTGGCTACACCTTC
>many|TRBJ1-2|NA|TRBV30
CAWSVLDYGYTF
TGTGCCTGGAGTGTACTAGACTATGGCTACACCTTC
>many|TRBJ1-2|TRBD1|TRBV9
CASSPTGGLANYGYTF
TGTGCCAGCAGCCCGACAGGGGGCCTTGCTAACTATGGCTACACCTTC
>NA|TRBJ2-5|TRBD2|TRBV7-2
CASSLARAGGPREQYF
TGTGCCAGCAGCTTAGCGCGGGCGGGGGGGCCCAGGGAGCAGTACTTC
>NA|TRBJ2-5|NA|TRBV30
CARSGAGETQYF
TGTGCCCGGAGCGGAGCCGGGGAGACCCAGTACTTC
>NA|TRBJ1-1|NA|TRBV7-2
CASSLRVPEVNTEAFF
TGTGCCAGCAGCTTAAGGGTCCCAGAGGTGAACACTGAAGCTTTCTTT
>many|TRBJ2-7|TRBD1|TRBV6-1
CASRTGAFYEQYF
TGTGCCAGCAGGACAGGGGCGTTCTACGAGCAGTACTTC
>NA|TRBJ1-6|NA|TRBV28
CASSLNQGLAKSPLHF
TGTGCCAGCAGTTTAAATCAGGGACTTGCGAAGTCACCCCTCCACTTT
>NA|TRBJ1-1|NA|TRBV20-1
CSVPQDMNTEAFF
TGCAGTGTTCCACAGGACATGAACACTGAAGCTTTCTTT
>NA|TRBJ2-1|NA|TRBV20-1
CSARDASGHYNEQFF
TGCAGTGCTAGAGATGCAAGCGGGCATTACAATGAGCAGTTCTTC
>many|TRBJ2-5|NA|TRBV29-1
CSVRTQRETQYF
TGCAGCGTCAGAACGCAGAGAGAGACCCAGTACTTC
>NA|TRBJ1-1|TRBD1|TRBV12-3/TRBV12-4
CASSNHRGPQGTEAFF
TGTGCCAGCAGTAACCACAGGGGGCCACAGGGCACTGAAGCTTTCTTT